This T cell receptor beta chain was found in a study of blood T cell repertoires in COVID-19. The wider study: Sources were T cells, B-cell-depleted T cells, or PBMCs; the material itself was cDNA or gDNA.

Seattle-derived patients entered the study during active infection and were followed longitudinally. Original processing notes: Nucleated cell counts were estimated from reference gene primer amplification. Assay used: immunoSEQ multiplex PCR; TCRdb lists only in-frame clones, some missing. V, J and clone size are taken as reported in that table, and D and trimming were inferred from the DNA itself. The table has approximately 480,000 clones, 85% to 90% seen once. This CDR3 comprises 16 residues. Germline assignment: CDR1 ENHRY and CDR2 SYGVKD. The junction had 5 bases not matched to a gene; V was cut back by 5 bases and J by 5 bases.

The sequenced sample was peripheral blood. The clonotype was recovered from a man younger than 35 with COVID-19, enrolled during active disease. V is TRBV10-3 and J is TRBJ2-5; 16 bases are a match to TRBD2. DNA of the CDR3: TGTGCCATCAGTACCTCGGGACTAGCGGGAGGGGAGACCCAGTACTTC. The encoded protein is CAISTSGLAGGETQYF.